This T cell receptor (beta chain) was captured by sequencing in a study of T cell responses to AZD1222 COVID-19 vaccine (dated by TCRdb to the early 2020s). Study-wide context: AZD1222 recipients whose second dose came at about 4 weeks and those whose second dose came at about 12 weeks were combined into one group, since spike-specific TCR depth and breadth did not differ between the two schedules. A total of approximately 240 trial participants underwent TCR sequencing, of whom around 210 had received two doses of AZD1222 and some 25 had received two doses of the MenACWY control vaccine. Trial participants were enrolled by age into 18-55, 56-69 and 70-plus year subgroups, with around 140, 26 and 57 TCR-sequenced participants respectively. General findings and caveats noted by the study authors: Epitopes outside the regions mutated in the B.1.351 and B.1.1.7 variants were reportedly recognized by nearly half of the unique spike-specific TCRs. No day 14 peak-response samples were available, so repertoires were characterized only after the peak T cell response. CD4 TCRs associated with the vaccine covered the entire spike protein, and the dominant responses were in regions 160-218 and 743-854. Participants were mostly white British and included more females than males, and it was suggested by the authors that clonal diversity may have been underestimated. After two AZD1222 doses, spike-specific TCR breadth and depth were significantly higher than at day 0 and than in MenACWY recipients. The 56-69-year group was small, and its depth increase did not reach significance, likely because of low power. Conclusions about previously exposed vaccinees are limited because only six or seven AZD1222 recipients were SARS-CoV-2 seropositive at baseline.

On this clone: This receptor's antigen is unknown. No base quality information exists; no much larger clone differs at one position.

The CDR3 regions of human TCRbeta chains were analyzed by immunosequencing. Per the source publication's procedure: Repertoire TCRs were checked for matches against a reference library of SARS-CoV-2-specific TCRs that had been generated using the MIRA antigen-specificity platform. Breadth meant the fraction of unique TCRs that were SARS-CoV-2-associated, whereas depth meant the fraction of total T cells that were SARS-CoV-2-associated. Using the MIRA data, each spike-specific TCR was mapped to the spike region that the TCR reacts to and placed in a CD4 or CD8 class. Log10-transformed breadth and depth values were compared by one-way ANOVA with Sidak's multiple comparisons tests. TCRdb mirrors the immuneACCESS table, restricted to in-frame sequences. Some clones are absent from its copies; in checked studies, under half trace to an unresolved V gene, and the reason for the others is unknown. The DNA was the basis for D and trimming; V, J and clone size are from that table. The sample table contains 90,000 to 120,000 clones; only one count was recorded for nearly 95% of them. The top ten clones comprise approximately 5% of the sample.

Sample time point, as interpreted from the label and publication: baseline before first vaccination. The vaccinee samples were drawn from two UK trials, COV001 and COV002, one of which was a single-blind randomized controlled phase 2/3 trial testing AZD1222 (ChAdOx1 nCoV-19) in healthy adults. For TCRbeta chain sequencing, PBMC samples from trial participants were taken at day 0 and at day 28 after the second dose. The sequences come from peripheral blood, collected on day 0 of AZD1222 vaccination. The TCR was taken from an adult in good health.

CDR3 sequence: CASSLGRAELDTQYF. The nucleotides are TGTGCCAGCTCCCTGGGACGGGCGGAATTAGATACGCAGTATTTT. The chain is assembled from TRBV18 and TRBJ2-3; the D gene is perhaps TRBD1 or TRBD2, each of them matching over 5 bases. Including the terminal cysteine and phenylalanine, the CDR3 comprises 15 residues. Just CDR3 DNA is preserved here, 45 bases in frame from base 1. A distance of 18 bases separates the germline ends of V and J, which lose 6 bases and 5 bases respectively. CDR1 and CDR2 were assigned from the germline V gene as KGHSH and LQKENI.